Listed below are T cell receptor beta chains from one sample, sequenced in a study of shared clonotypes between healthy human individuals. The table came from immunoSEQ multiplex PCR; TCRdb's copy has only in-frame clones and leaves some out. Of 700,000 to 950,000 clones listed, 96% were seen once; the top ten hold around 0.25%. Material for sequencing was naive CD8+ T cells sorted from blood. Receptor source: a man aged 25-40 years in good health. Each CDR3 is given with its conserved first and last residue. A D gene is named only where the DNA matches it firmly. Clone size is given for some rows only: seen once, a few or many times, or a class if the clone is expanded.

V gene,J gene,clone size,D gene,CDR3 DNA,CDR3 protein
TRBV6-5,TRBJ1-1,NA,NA,TGTGCCAGCAGGAATTACAGGGAAGGGGACACTGAAGCTTTCTTT,CASRNYREGDTEAFF
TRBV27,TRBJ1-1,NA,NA,TGTGCCAGCAGTCTACAGGGGAACACTGAAGCTTTCTTT,CASSLQGNTEAFF
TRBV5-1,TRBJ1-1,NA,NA,TGCGCCAGCAGCTTGTATTCGGGGAACACTGAAGCTTTCTTT,CASSLYSGNTEAFF
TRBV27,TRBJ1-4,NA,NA,TGTGCCAGCAGCCCAACCGGAGGGGGATCTAATGAAAAACTGTTTTTT,CASSPTGGGSNEKLFF
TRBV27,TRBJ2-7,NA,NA,TGTGCCAGCAGTCCCGCTTCCCCCTACGAGCAGTACTTC,CASSPASPYEQYF
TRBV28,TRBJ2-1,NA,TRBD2,TGTGCCAGCAGTTTATTTCTTCCTAGCGGGGAAGAGGCCTACAATGAGCAGTTCTTC,CASSLFLPSGEEAYNEQFF
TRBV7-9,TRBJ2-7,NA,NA,TGTGCCAGCAGCTTTGCAGCACTGGGGGACTCGGCCACCTACGAGCAGTACTTC,CASSFAALGDSATYEQYF
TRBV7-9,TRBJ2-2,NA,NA,TGTGCCAGCAGCCACCGTCAAGAGAGCCTTGAGACCGGGGAGCTGTTTTTT,CASSHRQESLETGELFF
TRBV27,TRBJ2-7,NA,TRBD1,TGTGCCAGCAGTTTACCAGGGGGAACCTACGAGCAGTACTTC,CASSLPGGTYEQYF
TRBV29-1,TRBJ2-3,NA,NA,TGCAGCGGTGGGGGGGCGAGCACAGATACGCAGTATTTT,CSGGGASTDTQYF
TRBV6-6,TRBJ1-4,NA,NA,TGTGCCAGCACCGGACGGGACTACGGCGATGAAAAACTGTTTTTT,CASTGRDYGDEKLFF
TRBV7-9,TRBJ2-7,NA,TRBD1,TGTGCCAGCAGCCCCCGTGGACAGGGGCTCTACGAGCAGTACTTC,CASSPRGQGLYEQYF
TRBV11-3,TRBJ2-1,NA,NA,TGTGCCAGCAGCCCCGTCGCGGGTAGCTCCTACAATGAGCAGTTCTTC,CASSPVAGSSYNEQFF
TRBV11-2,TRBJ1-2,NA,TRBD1,TGTGCCAGCAGCTTACACCCCACTGGACAGGGGGTACAAGGCTACACCTTC,CASSLHPTGQGVQGYTF
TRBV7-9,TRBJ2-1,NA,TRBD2,TGTGCCAGCAGCTTAGTTCTAGGACTAGCGGGAGTTGAGCAGTTCTTC,CASSLVLGLAGVEQFF
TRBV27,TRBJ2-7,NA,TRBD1,TGTGCCAGCAGTCCCCGGGACAGGGTTGTTTCCTACGAGCAGTACTTC,CASSPRDRVVSYEQYF
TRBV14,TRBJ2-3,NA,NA,TGTGCCAGCAGCCCAGTACAAAGCACAGATACGCAGTATTTT,CASSPVQSTDTQYF
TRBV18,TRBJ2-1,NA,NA,TGTGCCAGCTCAGGGAATGACAATGAGCAGTTCTTC,CASSGNDNEQFF
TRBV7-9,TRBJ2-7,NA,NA,TGTGCCAGCAGCTTTACGCCCTACGAGCAGTACTTC,CASSFTPYEQYF
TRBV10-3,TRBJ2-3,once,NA,TGTGCCATCAGTGAGGGGGCCTCGAGCACAGATACGCAGTATTTT,CAISEGASSTDTQYF
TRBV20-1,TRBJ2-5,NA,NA,TGCAGTGCCACGCGAGAGACCCAGTACTTC,CSATRETQYF
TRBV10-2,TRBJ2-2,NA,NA,TGCGCCAGCAGTGGGGGAAGTGGAGGGGACACCGGGGAGCTGTTTTTT,CASSGGSGGDTGELFF
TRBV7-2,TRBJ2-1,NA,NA,TGTGCCAGCAGCTTCCCGTCGGACAGTAGCTCCTACAATGAGCAGTTCTTC,CASSFPSDSSSYNEQFF
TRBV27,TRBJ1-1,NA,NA,TGTGCCAGCAGTTTAGGGGGCGGGGGGTTCGTGAGGAGCACTGAAGCTTTCTTT,CASSLGGGGFVRSTEAFF
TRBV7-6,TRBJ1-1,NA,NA,TGTGCCAGCAGCCCGTCGGCTGGCATGAACACTGAAGCTTTCTTT,CASSPSAGMNTEAFF
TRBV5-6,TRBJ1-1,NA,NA,TGTGCCAGCAGCGCAGGAGGGGGCACTGAAGCTTTCTTT,CASSAGGGTEAFF
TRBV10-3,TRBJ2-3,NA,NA,TGTGCCATCAGTGAGGGGGCGGCCACAGATACGCAGTATTTT,CAISEGAATDTQYF
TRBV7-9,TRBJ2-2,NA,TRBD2,TGTGCCAGCAGGCCAGGGAGGGACACCGGGGAGCTGTTTTTT,CASRPGRDTGELFF
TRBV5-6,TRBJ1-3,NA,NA,TGTGCCAGCAGCCGCGGAAACACCATATATTTT,CASSRGNTIYF
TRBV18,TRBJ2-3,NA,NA,TGTGCCAGCTCACCACCGGGGACGGGCACAGATACGCAGTATTTT,CASSPPGTGTDTQYF
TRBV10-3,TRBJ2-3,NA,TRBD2,TGTGCCATCAAAACTCAAGTAGCGGGGCCAAGCACAGATACGCAGTATTTT,CAIKTQVAGPSTDTQYF
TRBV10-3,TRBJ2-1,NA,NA,TGTGCCATCAGTGACGGATATGCTCCCAATGAGCAGTTCTTC,CAISDGYAPNEQFF
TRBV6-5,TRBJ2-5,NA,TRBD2,TGTGCCAGCAGAATAGCGGGATGGGAGACCCAGTACTTC,CASRIAGWETQYF
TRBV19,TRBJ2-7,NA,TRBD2,TGTGCCAGTAGTATGAAAATAGCGGGAGTCTACGAGCAGTACTTC,CASSMKIAGVYEQYF
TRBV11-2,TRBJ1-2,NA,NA,TGTGCCAGCAGCTTAAATGGTTTTAGCTATGGCTACACCTTC,CASSLNGFSYGYTF
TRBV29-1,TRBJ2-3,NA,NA,TGCAGCGTTGAAGATCGGACACGGACTACTAGCACAGATACGCAGTATTTT,CSVEDRTRTTSTDTQYF
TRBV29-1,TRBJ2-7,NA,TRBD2,TGCAGCGTTATACGGTTTAGCGGGAACGAGCAGTACTTC,CSVIRFSGNEQYF
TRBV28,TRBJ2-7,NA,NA,NA,CASSLGTGLAGVYEQYF
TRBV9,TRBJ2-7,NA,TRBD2,TGTGCCAGCAGCGTAAGCGGGAGATCCTACGAGCAGTACTTC,CASSVSGRSYEQYF
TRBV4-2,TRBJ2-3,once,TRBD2,TGTGCCAGCAGCCAAACGGCGGGAGGCGGCACAGATACGCAGTATTTT,CASSQTAGGGTDTQYF
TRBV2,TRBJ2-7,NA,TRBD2,TGTGCCAGCAGGTCTAGTCTAGCGGTCTACGAGCAGTACTTC,CASRSSLAVYEQYF
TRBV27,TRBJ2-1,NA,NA,TGTGCCAGCAGTTTATCGGGGACCAATGAGCAGTTCTTC,CASSLSGTNEQFF
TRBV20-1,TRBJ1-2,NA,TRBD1,TGCAGTGCTTGGACAGGGTCGGGCTACACCTTC,CSAWTGSGYTF
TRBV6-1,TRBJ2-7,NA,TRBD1,TGTGCCAGCAGGAACGGGACAGGGACTTTACGCGAGCAGTACTTC,CASRNGTGTLREQYF
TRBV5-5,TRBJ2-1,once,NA,TGTGCCAGCAGCTTCTCCAGGGGGGGCAATGAGCAGTTCTTC,CASSFSRGGNEQFF
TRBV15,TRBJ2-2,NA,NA,TGTGCCACCAGCAGAGATCAAGGGGTCCACAATCAGGGCACCGGGGAGCTGTTTTTT,CATSRDQGVHNQGTGELFF
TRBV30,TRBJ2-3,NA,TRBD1,TGTGCCTGGGTTCAGGGGGTTCTTCGTTATGCCACAGATACGCAGTATTTT,CAWVQGVLRYATDTQYF
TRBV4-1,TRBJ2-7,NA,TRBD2,TGCGCCAGCAGCCAAGAGTCAGCGGCTAGCGGACTCGGCTCCTACGAGCAGTACTTC,CASSQESAASGLGSYEQYF
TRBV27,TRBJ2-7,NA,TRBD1,TGTGCCAGCAGCCTAGGGACAGTCGGCTACGAGCAGTACTTC,CASSLGTVGYEQYF
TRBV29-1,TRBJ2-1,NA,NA,TGCAGCGCCCTTTGGTCCGTGAGTCCCCAAGATGAGCAGTTCTTC,CSALWSVSPQDEQFF
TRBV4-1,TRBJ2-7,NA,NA,TGCGCCAGCAGCCAAGTGTATGGAGGCGAGCAGTACTTC,CASSQVYGGEQYF
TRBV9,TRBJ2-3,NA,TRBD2,TGTGCCAGCAGCGAGTGGGGGACTAGCGCAGATACGCAGTATTTT,CASSEWGTSADTQYF
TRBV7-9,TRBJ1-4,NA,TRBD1,TGTGCCAGCAGCCCCGGGGAGGGACAGGGGCGTGAAAAACTGTTTTTT,CASSPGEGQGREKLFF
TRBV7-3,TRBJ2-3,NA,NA,TGTGCCAGCAGCCCGACTAGCACAGATACGCAGTATTTT,CASSPTSTDTQYF
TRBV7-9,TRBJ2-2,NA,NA,TGTGCCAGACCGACTGATAAGGACGGGAACACCGGGGAGCTGTTTTTT,CARPTDKDGNTGELFF
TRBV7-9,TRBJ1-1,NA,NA,TGTGCCAGCAGCTCACAACCGGGACTTGTGCCTGAAGCTTTCTTT,CASSSQPGLVPEAFF
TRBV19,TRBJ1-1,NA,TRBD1,TGTGCCAGTAGTCCGACAGGGGGTTGGGACACTGAAGCTTTCTTT,CASSPTGGWDTEAFF
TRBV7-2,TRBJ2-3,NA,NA,TGTGCCAGCAGCTTAGCATACGGGGGAGTCGGTTCAGATACGCAGTATTTT,CASSLAYGGVGSDTQYF